The sequence of this T cell receptor beta chain was determined in a study of PD-L1 blockade in urothelial cancer. On the study more broadly: Analysis of the blood was performed 3 weeks (second dose) and 6 weeks after treatment start.

Overall study findings and caveats: Pretreatment clonality of the blood TCR repertoire below the median was predictive of superior survival.

Patient disease was locally advanced or metastatic urothelial carcinoma. The CDR3 extends over 14 amino acids. The V gene lost 1 base and the J gene lost 6 bases, with 9 bases spanning the gap. Germline CDR1 SGHNT, CDR2 YENEEA. The templates were synthetic TCR analogs, and they were spiked into each PCR. Assay: immunoSEQ multiplex PCR; the TCRdb copy retains only in-frame clones and omits some. This table has some 79,000 clones, roughly 82% appearing once. Details on this clone: Its antigen is unidentified.

The source material was PBMCs, sampled around atezolizumab (anti-PD-L1) treatment. The sequence was collected from a man between 70 and 80 years old with urothelial cancer. This chain joins TRBV11-3 and TRBJ2-2; D is undetermined. The CDR3: CASSLGFRSGELFF. The CDR3 DNA follows: TGTGCCAGCAGCTTAGGGTTCCGGTCCGGGGAGCTGTTTTTT. Full variable domain (rest looked up from reference TRBV11-3 and TRBJ2-2): EAGVVQSPRYKIIEKKQPVAFWCNPISGHNTLYWYLQNLGQGPELLIRYENEEAVDDSQLPKDRFSAERLKGVDSTLKIQPAELGDSAVYLCASSLGFRSGELFFGEGSRLTVL.